The 5 T cell receptor beta chains given below trace back to one sample, sequenced in a study of T cell responses to AZD1222 COVID-19 vaccine. Data came from immunoSEQ multiplex PCR; TCRdb stores just in-frame clones and leaves some out. In the table there are roughly 150,000 clones, less than 90% of which are singletons. Sequenced material: peripheral blood, taken after recovery from COVID-19. Receptors were obtained from an adult who had recovered from COVID-19.

This rearrangement joins TRBV15 to TRBJ2-5; the D call may be TRBD1 or TRBD2 (6 bases each). The germline V and J ends were trimmed by 5 bases and 5 bases, with 24 bases remaining between them. The germline V gene has CDR1 LNHNV and CDR2 YYDKDF (reference sequence). This CDR3 comprises 17 residues. The chain's CDR3 is CATSGERGSGAGETQYF. As DNA, the CDR3 is TGTGCCACCAGCGGGGAACGGGGTTCGGGGGCAGGTGAGACCCAGTACTTC.

V gene TRBV3-1 (or the pseudogene TRBV3-2) combines with J gene TRBJ2-7, with a weak D call TRBD2 (5 bases). CDR3 size: 14 residues. CDR1 and CDR2 (germline): LGHDT, YNNKEL (reference sequence). V was shortened by 0 bases and J by 3 bases, with 9 bases between the two germline ends. As DNA, the CDR3 is TGTGCCAGCAGCCAAGATGCTAGCAGCTACGAGCAGTACTTC. Its translation is CASSQDASSYEQYF.

The gene calls are TRBV6-1 and TRBJ1-4; perhaps TRBD1 as D (6 bases). Germline values: CDR1 MNHNS, CDR2 SASEGT. The CDR3 has 16 residues. Trimming took off 0 bases at V and 7 bases at J, with 15 bases between the two ends. CDR3 loop: CASSEALPGAGEKLFF. The CDR3 coding sequence is TGTGCCAGCAGTGAAGCGCTTCCGGGGGCGGGTGAAAAACTGTTTTTT.

CDR3 DNA sequence: TGTGCCAGCAGCCAAGCCGGACAGGTCTTCTACGAGCAGTACTTC. Residues: CASSQAGQVFYEQYF. The chain has TRBV3-1 (or the pseudogene TRBV3-2) and TRBJ2-7; 7 bases align to TRBD1. The germline V gene encodes CDR1 LGHDT and CDR2 YNNKEL (reference sequence). V shed 1 base and J 3 bases; nucleotides not matched to a gene: 6. CDR3 length: 15 residues.

The chain carries TRBV2 and TRBJ2-7; weak D call: TRBD2 (6 bases). Germline CDR1 reads SNHLY; CDR2 reads FYNNEI. V lost 2 bases to trimming and J lost 6 bases, with 17 bases between them. The CDR3 spans 15 residues. The DNA for the CDR3 is TGTGCCAGCAGTGAATTTTCTGCCGGGAGACCCGAGCAGTACTTC. It encodes CASSEFSAGRPEQYF.